A single sample gave rise to the 24 T cell receptor beta chains below, sequenced in a study of shared clonotypes between healthy human individuals. The protocol was immunoSEQ multiplex PCR, while the TCRdb copy is restricted to in-frame clones and leaves out a portion. The table lists roughly 2.2 million clones, 85% to 95% of them singletons. Specimen: naive CD4+ T cells from PBMCs. Subset meaning: CD45RA+ positively selected. The receptors here all came from a man between 18 and 35 years old in good health. Some clones in this sample may be carry-over from other donors' samples.

About this clone: The same CDR3 also results from other DNA sequences found in this sample. The rearrangement links TRBV25-1 to TRBJ2-7, with TRBD2 identical over 7 bases. V was pared by 3 bases and J by 0 bases, with 5 bases of the junction left unmatched. The CDR3 extends over 15 amino acids. Germline CDR1 is MGHDK and CDR2 is SYGVNS. CDR3 DNA sequence: TGTGCCAGCAGTGATCCCGCTAGCGGCTCCTACGAGCAGTACTTC. Translation gives CASSDPASGSYEQYF.

This rearrangement joins TRBV19 to TRBJ1-1, with unresolved D. V was cut by 6 bases and J by 1 base, with 6 bases left in between. Germline loops: CDR1 LNHDA, CDR2 SQIVND (reference sequence). The CDR3 covers 12 residues. The CDR3 loop is CASRRGNTEAFF. The CDR3 DNA follows: TGTGCCAGTAGAAGAGGGAACACTGAAGCTTTCTTT.

The rearrangement links TRBV19 to TRBJ1-2; tentative D call: TRBD1 (5 bases). CDR3 length: 15 residues. The V end lost 7 bases, the J end lost 4 bases, and 19 bases lay between the germline ends. Germline V gene data show CDR1 as LNHDA and CDR2 as SQIVND (reference sequence). CDR3 nucleotides: TGTGCCAGTAAAAATTGGACCGGGGGTACCTATGGCTACACCTTC. It is translated as CASKNWTGGTYGYTF.

The gene calls are TRBV7-2 and TRBJ2-5; TRBD1 agrees at 7 bases. With V trimmed by 3 bases and J by 5 bases, 9 bases remained unmatched. The germline gives CDR1 SGHTA, CDR2 FQGNSA. This CDR3 has 15 amino acids. The CDR3 nucleotides are TGTGCCAGCAGCTTTTCCTTTACAGGGGTGGAGACCCAGTACTTC. Residues: CASSFSFTGVETQYF.

The chain carries TRBV27 and TRBJ2-7; 11 nucleotides align to TRBD2. CDR3 length equals 17 residues. Germline CDR1 MNHEY, CDR2 SMNVEV (reference sequence). Losses at the gene ends were 5 bases for V and 3 bases for J; bases not matched to a gene: 12. The CDR3 sequence: CASSPSSGRLLFYEQYF. CDR3 sequence (DNA): TGTGCCAGCAGTCCCTCTAGCGGGAGGCTTCTATTCTACGAGCAGTACTTC.

The chain has TRBV6-5 and TRBJ1-2; D might be TRBD1 (5 bases). This CDR3 region has 13 residues. V lost 6 bases and J lost 11, with 19 bases in between. CDR1 MNHEY and CDR2 SVGAGI come from the germline V gene. CDR3 sequence: CASRPGAFEGYTF. CDR3 coding DNA: TGTGCCAGCAGACCTGGGGCTTTCGAAGGGTACACCTTC.

The CDR3, as DNA: TGTGCCAGTAGTATTTCGGGTAGGAACCAGCCCCAGCATTTT. Translating it yields CASSISGRNQPQHF. The gene calls are TRBV19 and TRBJ1-5, with D unresolved. V gave up 3 bases and J gave up 7 bases, with 13 bases separating them. The CDR3 runs 14 residues. CDR1 and CDR2 from the germline V gene are LNHDA and SQIVND (reference sequence). The whole variable domain, remainder taken from reference TRBV19 and TRBJ1-5, is DGGITQSPKYLFRKEGQNVTLSCEQNLNHDAMYWYRQDPGQGLRLIYYSQIVNDFQKGDIAEGYSVSREKKESFPLTVTSAQKNPTAFYLCASSISGRNQPQHFGDGTRLSIL.

The V and J genes are TRBV7-3 and TRBJ2-5; TRBD1 matches at 7 bases. The CDR3 length is 13 residues. V lost 6 bases to trimming and J lost 4 bases; unmatched junction nucleotides: 5. Germline lookup yields CDR1 SGHTA and CDR2 FQGTGA. In DNA, the CDR3 is TGTGCCAGCAGAGCTACAGGGGCAGAGACCCAGTACTTC. Translating gives CASRATGAETQYF.

The gene calls are TRBV4-2 and TRBJ2-3; D possibly corresponds to TRBD2 (6 bases). Germline V gene lookup returns CDR1 LGHNA and CDR2 YNFKEQ. V lost 1 base and J 1 base, leaving 12 bases between the germline ends. The CDR3 covers 16 residues. In nucleotides, the CDR3 is TGTGCCAGCAGCCAAGCTCAGGAGGGCCGCACAGATACGCAGTATTTT. It is translated as CASSQAQEGRTDTQYF.

The V gene is TRBV11-3, the J gene TRBJ2-3; tentatively, D is TRBD2 (6 bases). CDR3 length: 15 amino acids. V was trimmed by 5 bases and J by 1 base, leaving 13 bases between them. Germline loops: CDR1 SGHNT, CDR2 YENEEA. Written as DNA, the CDR3 is TGTGCCAGCAGCGGACGGAGGGGTGGCACAGATACGCAGTATTTT. This gives the protein CASSGRRGGTDTQYF.

The chain employs TRBV29-1 and TRBJ2-1; D unclear. CDR1 is SQVTM and CDR2 is ANQGSEA in the germline V gene. With 7 bases removed from V and 8 bases from J, the gap between germline ends came to 12 bases. This CDR3 region has 11 residues. Here the CDR3 DNA reads TGCAGCGCCCTACCCCACGATGAGCAGTTCTTC. This encodes CSALPHDEQFF.

The rearrangement uses TRBV4-2 and TRBJ2-3; D perhaps matches TRBD2 (5 bases). Germline V lookup: CDR1 LGHNA, CDR2 YNFKEQ. V was cut by 1 base and J by 1 base, with 12 bases left in between. The CDR3 is 16 amino acids. The CDR3 DNA reads as TGTGCCAGCAGCCAAGGCCTAGCAGCACGCACAGATACGCAGTATTTT. It translates to CASSQGLAARTDTQYF.

The chain employs TRBV5-6 and TRBJ1-5; D gene uncertain. The CDR3 spans 19 residues. Germline V gives CDR1 SGHDT, CDR2 YYEEEE. V gave up 0 bases and J gave up 1 base, with 20 bases separating them. CDR3 DNA sequence: TGTGCCAGCAGCTTGGCCTTAAGGGTTTCGACTACGAGCAATCAGCCCCAGCATTTT. Translating it yields CASSLALRVSTTSNQPQHF.

The chain links TRBV5-1 to TRBJ1-4; the match to TRBD1 covers 9 bases. J lost 8 bases, V lost 4 bases, and 9 bases had no gene match. This CDR3 is 15 amino acids long. CDR1 and CDR2 from the germline V gene are SGHRS and YFSETQ. CDR3 sequence: CASSRTGGDWEKLFF. CDR3 nucleotide sequence: TGCGCCAGCAGCCGAACAGGGGGCGATTGGGAAAAACTGTTTTTT.

This clone was detected only a few times. The chain joins TRBV4-1 to TRBJ2-4, with 16 bases aligning to TRBD2. The CDR3 covers 18 residues. V trimming: 3 bases; J trimming: 0 bases; junction bases outside the gene matches: 2. Germline V gene sequence: CDR1 MGHRA, CDR2 YSYEKL. The CDR3 is CASSQGLAGGLAKNIQYF. CDR3 DNA: TGCGCCAGCAGCCAGGGACTAGCGGGAGGGCTAGCCAAAAACATTCAGTACTTC.

This sequence joins TRBV7-6 and TRBJ2-4; the D is unclear. Trimming removed 5 bases at V and 6 bases at J, with 11 bases between. Per germline, CDR1 SGHVS and CDR2 FNYEAQ. The CDR3 loop spans 13 amino acids. The chain's CDR3 is CASSLDDGNIQYF. DNA for the CDR3: TGTGCCAGCAGCCTTGATGACGGAAACATTCAGTACTTC.

The chain's CDR3 is CASSNPGQTVYEQYF. The CDR3 DNA reads as TGCGCCAGCAGCAATCCGGGACAGACCGTCTACGAGCAGTACTTC. The V gene is TRBV5-1, the J gene TRBJ2-7; TRBD1 matches 7 bases. Losses at the gene ends were 4 bases for V and 3 bases for J; bases not matched to a gene: 10. The CDR3 has 15 residues. Germline assignment: CDR1 SGHRS and CDR2 YFSETQ.

The V and J genes are TRBV11-2 and TRBJ2-7; D is ambiguous. CDR1 is SGHAT and CDR2 is FQNNGV in the germline V gene. The CDR3 contains 15 residues. Trimming shortened V by 5 bases and J by 0 bases, and 14 bases separated the two germline ends. In nucleotides, the CDR3 is TGTGCCAGCAGCGTCGTTGTCGGTACCTCCTACGAGCAGTACTTC. It specifies CASSVVVGTSYEQYF. Full variable domain (rest looked up from reference TRBV11-2 and TRBJ2-7): EAGVAQSPRYKIIEKRQSVAFWCNPISGHATLYWYQQILGQGPKLLIQFQNNGVVDDSQLPKDRFSAERLKGVDSTLKIQPAKLEDSAVYLCASSVVVGTSYEQYFGPGTRLTVT.

The chain joins TRBV11-3 to TRBJ2-1, with 10 bases aligning to TRBD2. Germline V gene data show CDR1 as SGHNT and CDR2 as YENEEA. V lost 3 bases, J lost 8 bases, and 10 bases stayed unmatched. CDR3 size: 16 residues. The CDR3 protein is CASSFGLAAGGHEQFF. In DNA form, the CDR3 reads TGTGCCAGCAGCTTCGGACTAGCGGCCGGGGGCCATGAGCAGTTCTTC.

A single count supports this clone. The V gene is TRBV7-8, the J gene TRBJ2-2, with a tentative D call TRBD1 (5 bases). Germline CDR1 SGHVS, CDR2 FQNEAQ. Trimming pared 5 bases from V and 1 base from J, leaving 14 bases between. The CDR3 runs 16 residues. CDR3 in amino acids: CASSPLGARNTGELFF. The CDR3 DNA sequence: TGTGCCAGCAGCCCCCTAGGGGCCCGGAACACCGGGGAGCTGTTTTTT.

This chain joins TRBV18 and TRBJ2-2; 7 bases agree with TRBD1. The CDR3 is 14 residues long. The V segment lost 5 bases and the J segment 4 bases; nucleotides outside the gene matches: 4. The V gene's germline CDR1 is KGHSH and CDR2 LQKENI. The CDR3 region has the DNA TGTGCCAGCTCAACGGGACAGCTCACCGGGGAGCTGTTTTTT. It yields the protein CASSTGQLTGELFF.

The V and J genes are TRBV5-4 and TRBJ2-1, with D uncertain. The CDR3 is made up of 13 amino acids. Looked up from germline, CDR1 is SGHNT and CDR2 is YYREEE (reference sequence). The V end lost 4 bases, the J end lost 4 bases, and 9 bases lay between the germline ends. The CDR3, as DNA: TGTGCCAGCAGCGATTACCAGTACAATGAGCAGTTCTTC. It yields the protein CASSDYQYNEQFF.

The J gene is TRBJ2-7, the V gene TRBV5-1, with TRBD1 matching over 8 bases. Germline V gene sequence: CDR1 SGHRS, CDR2 YFSETQ. This CDR3 contains 17 residues. Trimming at V came to 4 bases and at J to 0 bases, leaving 12 bases not matched to a gene. The DNA for the CDR3 is TGCGCCAGCAGCCGTTCCTCCCGGGACAGGAGCTCCTACGAGCAGTACTTC. This encodes CASSRSSRDRSSYEQYF.

This sequence joins TRBV9 and TRBJ2-3, with 7 bases lining up with TRBD2. Trimming at V came to 4 bases and at J to 6 bases, leaving 11 bases not matched to a gene. From germline, CDR1 is SGDLS and CDR2 YYNGEE. The CDR3 length is 15 residues. CDR3 sequence: CASSQGGRGMDTQYF. The CDR3 DNA sequence: TGTGCCAGCAGCCAGGGAGGGCGGGGAATGGATACGCAGTATTTT. Full variable domain (outside the CDR3, taken from reference TRBV9 and TRBJ2-3): DSGVTQTPKHLITATGQRVTLRCSPRSGDLSVYWYQQSLDQGLQFLIQYYNGEERAKGNILERFSAQQFPDLHSELNLSSLELGDSALYFCASSQGGRGMDTQYFGPGTRLTVL.